Following are 13 T cell receptor beta chains from one sample sequenced in a study of spatial heterogeneity in lung cancer (dated by TCRdb to about 2019). On the study overall, not on this receptor specifically: The number of expanded intratumoral alpha and beta TCRs correlated with the tumor nonsynonymous mutation count.

Receptors were amplified or captured by 5' RACE. The instrument given in TCRdb is NextSeq 500. TCRdb reworked the public reads: Q25 trimming with fastp, MiXCR clone assembly, productive beta chains retained. Each record represents a unique CDR3 protein, reported with the most common genes and DNA among its rows. The sample data list 7,800 or so distinct CDR3 sequences, and around 8.4% of these were observed just once. The ten most abundant clones make up around 4.2% of the sample. The antigens these receptors bind are not known. This sample's time point label indicates: sample taken at primary tumor resection. Specimen: lung tumor tissue, collected at surgery. The receptor set was obtained from a male donor with early-stage non-small cell lung cancer.

Sample share makes this clonotype medium-sized. With the library built for alpha chains, this beta chain is off target and its frequency is not meaningful. V is TRBV7-2 and J is TRBJ2-3, with D hard to call. Germline V gene lookup returns CDR1 SGHTA and CDR2 FQGNSA. CDR3 size: 14 residues. The ends were cut back, 2 bases at V and 6 bases at J, with 12 bases in the middle. The CDR3 bases are TGTGCCAGCAGCTTATCATGGGGTGGCGATACGCAGTATTTT. Amino acid sequence: CASSLSWGGDTQYF.

This clonotype showed up many times. This beta chain is a stray sequence in a library constructed for alpha chains; its clone size is not meaningful. This chain links TRBV7-8 with TRBJ1-5, with 8 positions matching TRBD1. CDR1 and CDR2 (germline): SGHVS, FQNEAQ. Trimming cost V 4 bases and J 4 bases; bases outside gene matches: 3. CDR3 length: 14 amino acids. CDR3 residues: CASSSRQGNQPQHF. In DNA form, the CDR3 reads TGTGCCAGCAGCTCCCGACAGGGGAATCAGCCCCAGCATTTT. The full variable domain, rest sourced from reference TRBV7-8 and TRBJ1-5, is GAGVSQSPRYKVAKRGQDVALRCDPISGHVSLFWYQQALGQGPEFLTYFQNEAQLDKSGLPSDRFFAERPEGSVSTLKIQRTQQEDSAVYLCASSSRQGNQPQHFGDGTRLSIL.

This clonotype has more than one count but fewer than ten. Because this beta chain is a stray read in a library intended to capture alpha chains, its abundance should not be given much weight. The CDR3 here is CASSHPGTVNSYNEQFF. The DNA for the CDR3 is TGCGCCAGCAGCCATCCCGGGACCGTGAACTCCTACAATGAGCAGTTCTTC. The J gene is TRBJ2-1, the V gene TRBV4-1, with D perhaps being TRBD1 or TRBD2 (5 bases each). Looked up from germline, CDR1 is MGHRA and CDR2 is YSYEKL. V was pared by 3 bases and J by 0 bases, with 15 bases between. The CDR3 contains 17 residues.

To note about this clonotype: This may arise from a read error, as a much more abundant clone is one base away. The library was built for alpha chains, so this beta chain is an off-target read and its size means little. The CDR3 DNA sequence: TGTGCCAGCAGTCGGACTAGCGGGACTAAAGAGCAGTTCTTC. Its translation: CASSRTSGTKEQFF. J is TRBJ2-1 and V is TRBV12-3 or TRBV12-4; the match to TRBD2 covers 12 bases. J gave up 10 bases and V 5 bases, and 6 bases lay outside the gene matches. This CDR3 has 14 amino acids.

This clonotype is medium-sized (0.01 to 0.1%). This beta chain lies outside the target of a library built for alpha chains; its clone size means little. DNA of the CDR3: TGCGCCAGCAGCTTGGCAGGACTAGTAGGGGCAGATACGCAGTATTTT. It encodes CASSLAGLVGADTQYF. This chain uses TRBV5-1 with TRBJ2-3; 7 nucleotides align to TRBD2. CDR3 length: 16 amino acids. CDR1 SGHRS and CDR2 YFSETQ come from the germline V gene. The V gene end was trimmed by 0 bases and the J gene end by 4 bases; junction bases not matched to a gene: 8.

This clonotype was seen many times. The library was built for alpha chains, so this beta chain is an off-target read and its size means little. The V call is TRBV11-2, the J call TRBJ2-1, with TRBD2 matching over 8 bases. Germline assignment: CDR1 SGHAT and CDR2 FQNNGV. The junction had 15 bases not matched to a gene; V was cut back by 0 bases and J by 11 bases. This CDR3 contains 17 residues. The CDR3 reads CASSLDAGGAAQYKQFF. The CDR3 DNA is TGTGCCAGCAGCTTAGATGCCGGGGGGGCGGCCCAGTATAAGCAGTTCTTC.

This clonotype qualifies as medium-sized. This beta chain is an unintended read in a library built for alpha chains; its size means little. The chain is built from TRBV5-1 and TRBJ1-4; D possibly corresponds to TRBD1 (6 bases). Germline CDR1 is SGHRS and CDR2 is YFSETQ. CDR3 size: 14 residues. Trimming removed 0 bases from V and 7 bases from J, with 10 bases in between. CDR3 DNA sequence: TGCGCCAGCAGCTTGGAGGGGGAAGGTGAAAAACTGTTTTTT. Its protein product is CASSLEGEGEKLFF.

Worth noting for this clonotype: A much larger clone differs by one base, so this may be a read error. The size of this beta chain means little, since it is a stray read in a library made for alpha chains. The chain is built from TRBV24-1 and TRBJ2-2, with D perhaps TRBD1 or TRBD2 (6 bases each). The CDR3 runs to 17 residues. V was cut by 7 bases and J by 4 bases, with 21 bases left in between. Germline V gives CDR1 KGHDR, CDR2 SFDVKD. The CDR3 nucleotides are TGTGCCACCAGATCAAGCGAAGGGGGGACGGCCACCGGGGAGCTGTTTTTT. It translates to CATRSSEGGTATGELFF.

This clonotype is deemed medium-sized (0.01 to 0.1%). This beta chain is a stray read from a library made for alpha chains; its abundance is not meaningful. V and J are TRBV20-1 and TRBJ2-7, with 8 bases identical to TRBD1. The CDR3 extends over 16 amino acids. Germline V gives CDR1 DFQATT, CDR2 SNEGSKA (reference sequence). V shed 2 bases, J shed 5 bases, and the junction held 14 bases outside the gene matches. CDR3 loop: CSARSHRYGQGHEQYF. CDR3 bases: TGCAGTGCTAGATCCCATCGGTACGGACAGGGCCACGAGCAGTACTTC.

By its share, this clonotype is medium-sized (0.01 to 0.1%). A library made for alpha chains picked up this beta chain off target, so its size means little. The chain couples TRBV7-8 to TRBJ2-1; D ambiguous. The CDR3 runs 15 residues. Trimming took off 1 base at V and 9 bases at J, with 16 bases between the two ends. CDR1 SGHVS and CDR2 FQNEAQ come from the germline V gene. In nucleotides, the CDR3 is TGTGCCAGCAGCTTAGGGCTAGACGTTCCGGGTGAGCAGTTCTTC. Residues: CASSLGLDVPGEQFF.

The table lists this clonotype with many counts. Since it is a stray read in a library aimed at alpha chains, this beta chain has a size that is not meaningful. The chain is built from TRBV6-2 or TRBV6-3 and TRBJ2-1; D unclear. The V end was cut by 4 bases, the J end by 0 bases, with 10 bases between. This CDR3 contains 15 residues. Germline V gene sequence: CDR1 MNHEY, CDR2 SVGEGT. For the CDR3, the DNA is TGTGCCAGCAGTTGGGCGGACGTCTCCTACAATGAGCAGTTCTTC. This encodes CASSWADVSYNEQFF.

In this sample, this clonotype is medium-sized. The library was prepared for alpha chains; this beta chain is a stray read, so its frequency means little. The chain's CDR3 is CASSFGGRTGELFF. Here the CDR3 DNA reads TGTGCCAGCAGTTTTGGTGGACGCACCGGGGAGCTGTTTTTT. V is TRBV12-3 or TRBV12-4 and J is TRBJ2-2; D remains ambiguous. The CDR3 consists of 14 residues. V lost 3 bases and J 4 bases, leaving 9 bases between the germline ends.

By share of the sample, this clonotype is medium-sized. This beta chain appears as a stray read in a library generated for alpha chains; its size is not informative. The J gene is TRBJ2-7, the V gene TRBV11-2; TRBD2 matches 7 bases. The CDR3 runs 13 residues. V gave up 4 bases and J gave up 9 bases; unmatched junction bases: 9. Germline-derived CDR1 and CDR2 are SGHAT and FQNNGV. CDR3 in amino acids: CASSSIGGMAQYF. CDR3 sequence (DNA): TGTGCCAGCAGCTCCATCGGGGGGATGGCGCAGTACTTC.